A single sample is the source of the 13 T cell receptor beta chains below, sequenced in a study of T cell responses to AZD1222 COVID-19 vaccine. Measured with immunoSEQ multiplex PCR; TCRdb has only the in-frame clones, and not every one. The sample yields about 140,000 clones, 80% to 95% seen once. The material was peripheral blood, obtained on day 0 of AZD1222 vaccination. The source is an adult in good health.

The chain uses TRBV5-6 and TRBJ1-1; D remains ambiguous. Germline V lookup: CDR1 SGHDT, CDR2 YYEEEE. The CDR3 runs to 15 residues. The V end was cut by 0 bases, the J end by 14 bases, with 23 bases between. CDR3 amino acids: CASSLVLGGGYHQFF. CDR3 in DNA: TGTGCCAGCAGCTTGGTATTGGGCGGAGGATACCACCAGTTCTTT.

The chain's CDR3 is CASSPYPGGREAFF. The CDR3 DNA is TGCGCCAGCAGCCCGTACCCAGGGGGTCGTGAAGCTTTCTTT. The rearrangement uses TRBV5-1 and TRBJ1-1; 7 nucleotides align to TRBD1. Germline V CDR1 and CDR2: SGHRS, YFSETQ. The CDR3 covers 14 residues. Unmatched junction bases numbered 10, after V lost 4 bases and J lost 7 bases.

The J gene is TRBJ2-3, the V gene TRBV7-3; 12 bases agree with TRBD2. This CDR3 has 15 residues. The ends lost 5 bases at V and 3 bases at J; junction bases unmatched: 3. CDR1 is SGHTA, CDR2 FQGTGA, per germline. CDR3 DNA sequence: TGTGCCAGCAGCAACCTAGCGGGAGGGACAGATACGCAGTATTTT. It translates to CASSNLAGGTDTQYF.

The rearrangement uses TRBV18 and TRBJ1-2; 8 bases align to TRBD1. The germline V gene encodes CDR1 KGHSH and CDR2 LQKENI. CDR3 length: 15 amino acids. V lost 3 bases to trimming and J lost 3 bases; unmatched junction nucleotides: 6. For the CDR3, the DNA is TGTGCCAGCTCACCGGAACCGGGACAGGACTATGGCTACACCTTC. This translates into CASSPEPGQDYGYTF.

This sequence joins TRBV10-3 and TRBJ1-1; D call uncertain. This CDR3 has 13 amino acids. In germline, CDR1 is ENHRY, CDR2 SYGVKD. V was trimmed by 3 bases and J by 0 bases, leaving 5 bases between them. The CDR3 DNA follows: TGTGCCATCAGTGACGGCATGAACACTGAAGCTTTCTTT. Its protein is CAISDGMNTEAFF.

The chain couples TRBV4-1 to TRBJ2-1, with 12 positions matching TRBD1. The V gene end was trimmed by 1 base and the J gene end by 7 bases; junction bases not matched to a gene: 14. The germline gives CDR1 MGHRA, CDR2 YSYEKL. This CDR3 has 19 residues. In DNA, the CDR3 is TGCGCCAGCAGCCAAGCCCCCCGGGACAGGGGGCTAGGAGCGAATGAGCAGTTCTTC. Translating gives CASSQAPRDRGLGANEQFF.

The chain carries TRBV3-1 (or the pseudogene TRBV3-2) and TRBJ1-1, with a possible D match to TRBD1 (5 bases). V was shortened by 3 bases and J by 4 bases, with 12 bases between the two germline ends. Germline V gene data show CDR1 as LGHDT and CDR2 as YNNKEL (reference sequence). The CDR3 covers 14 residues. This chain's CDR3 is CASSHAPQGTEAFF. CDR3 coding DNA: TGTGCCAGCAGCCATGCTCCCCAGGGCACTGAAGCTTTCTTT.

The V call is TRBV18, the J call TRBJ1-1; 8 bases line up with TRBD1. Losses at the gene ends were 0 bases for V and 1 base for J; bases not matched to a gene: 4. CDR1 KGHSH and CDR2 LQKENI come from the germline V gene. The CDR3 is made up of 16 amino acids. The CDR3 protein is CASSPPRQGWNTEAFF. DNA of the CDR3: TGTGCCAGCTCACCACCTAGACAGGGGTGGAACACTGAAGCTTTCTTT.

The rearrangement uses TRBV11-3 and TRBJ2-3; 14 bases match TRBD2. The CDR3 has 16 amino acids. The V segment lost 5 bases and the J segment 3 bases; nucleotides outside the gene matches: 4. Germline V gene data show CDR1 as SGHNT and CDR2 as YENEEA. The chain's CDR3 is CASSPGTSGRTDTQYF. Written as DNA, the CDR3 is TGTGCCAGCAGCCCCGGGACTAGCGGGAGAACAGATACGCAGTATTTT.

The rearrangement uses TRBV11-2 and TRBJ2-6, with no clear D. This CDR3 has 14 amino acids. The germline V gene encodes CDR1 SGHAT and CDR2 FQNNGV. V dropped 5 bases and J dropped 1 base, with 6 bases sitting between them. The CDR3 reads CASSAGSGANVLTF. The CDR3 bases are TGTGCCAGCAGCGCCGGGTCTGGGGCCAACGTCCTGACTTTC.

This chain connects TRBV30 to TRBJ1-5; tentatively, D is TRBD1 (5 bases). This CDR3 is built from 13 residues. Germline V lookup: CDR1 GTSNPN, CDR2 SVGIG (reference sequence). Trimming took 5 bases from V and 4 from J, leaving 12 bases between them. CDR3: CAWGDGENQPQHF. CDR3 DNA: TGTGCCTGGGGGGACGGGGAGAATCAGCCCCAGCATTTT.

This chain connects TRBV7-3 to TRBJ2-5, with TRBD2 as a possible D gene (6 bases). Trimming left V 4 bases short and J 1 base short, with 10 bases between. This CDR3 has 14 residues. Germline assignment: CDR1 SGHTA and CDR2 FQGTGA. In DNA form, the CDR3 reads TGTGCCAGCAGCTCAGTCGGGGGCCAAGAGACCCAGTACTTC. Its protein is CASSSVGGQETQYF.

The J gene is TRBJ1-2, the V gene TRBV19; TRBD1 might be the D (5 bases). Germline V gives CDR1 LNHDA, CDR2 SQIVND (reference sequence). CDR3 length: 12 amino acids. The V gene lost 8 bases and the J gene lost 8 bases, with 15 bases spanning the gap. The CDR3 nucleotides read TGTGCCAGTGCAGGGCTACCCCAGGGCTACACCTTC. Its protein product is CASAGLPQGYTF. The full variable domain, with the rest looked up from reference TRBV19 and TRBJ1-2, is DGGITQSPKYLFRKEGQNVTLSCEQNLNHDAMYWYRQDPGQGLRLIYYSQIVNDFQKGDIAEGYSVSREKKESFPLTVTSAQKNPTAFYLCASAGLPQGYTFGSGTRLTVV.